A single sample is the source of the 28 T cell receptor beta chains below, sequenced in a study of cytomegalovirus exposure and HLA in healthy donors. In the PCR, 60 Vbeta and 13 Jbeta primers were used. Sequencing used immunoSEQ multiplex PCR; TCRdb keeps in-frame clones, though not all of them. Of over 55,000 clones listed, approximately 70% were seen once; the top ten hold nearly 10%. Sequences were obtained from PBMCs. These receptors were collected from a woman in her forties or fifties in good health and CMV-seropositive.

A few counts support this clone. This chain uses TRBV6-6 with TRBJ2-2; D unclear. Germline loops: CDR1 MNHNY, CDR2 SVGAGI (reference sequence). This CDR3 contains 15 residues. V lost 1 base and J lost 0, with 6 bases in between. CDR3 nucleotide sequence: TGTGCCAGCAGTTACTATACAGCGAACACCGGGGAGCTGTTTTTT. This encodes CASSYYTANTGELFF.

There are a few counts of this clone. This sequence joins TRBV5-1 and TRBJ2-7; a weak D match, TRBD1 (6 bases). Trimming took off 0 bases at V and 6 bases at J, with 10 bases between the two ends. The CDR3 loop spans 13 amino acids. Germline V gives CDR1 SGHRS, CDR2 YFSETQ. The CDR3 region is CASSLGTGSEQYF. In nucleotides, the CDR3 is TGCGCCAGCAGCTTGGGAACAGGGTCCGAGCAGTACTTC.

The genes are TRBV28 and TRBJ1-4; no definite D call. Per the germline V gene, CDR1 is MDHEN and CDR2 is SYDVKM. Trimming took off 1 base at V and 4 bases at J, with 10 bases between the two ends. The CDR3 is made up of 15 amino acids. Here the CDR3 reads CASSLFRVHNEKLFF. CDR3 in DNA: TGTGCCAGCAGTTTATTTCGGGTCCATAATGAAAAACTGTTTTTT.

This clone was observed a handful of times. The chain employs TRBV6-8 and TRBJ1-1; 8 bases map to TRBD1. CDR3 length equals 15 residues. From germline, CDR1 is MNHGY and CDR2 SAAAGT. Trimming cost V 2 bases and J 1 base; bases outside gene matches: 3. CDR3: CASSYPGTGNTEAFF. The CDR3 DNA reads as TGTGCCAGCAGTTACCCAGGGACAGGGAACACTGAAGCTTTCTTT.

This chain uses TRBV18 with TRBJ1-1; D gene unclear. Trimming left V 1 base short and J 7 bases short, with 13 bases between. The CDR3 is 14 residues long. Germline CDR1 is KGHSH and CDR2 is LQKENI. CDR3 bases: TGTGCCAGCTCACCACAACGGGGTGGAGTTGAAGCTTTCTTT. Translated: CASSPQRGGVEAFF.

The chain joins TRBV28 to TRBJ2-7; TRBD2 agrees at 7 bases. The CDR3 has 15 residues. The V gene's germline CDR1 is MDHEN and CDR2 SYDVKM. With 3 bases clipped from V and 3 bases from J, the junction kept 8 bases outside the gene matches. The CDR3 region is CASSFNGRPSYEQYF. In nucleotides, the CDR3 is TGTGCCAGCAGTTTTAACGGGAGGCCCAGCTACGAGCAGTACTTC.

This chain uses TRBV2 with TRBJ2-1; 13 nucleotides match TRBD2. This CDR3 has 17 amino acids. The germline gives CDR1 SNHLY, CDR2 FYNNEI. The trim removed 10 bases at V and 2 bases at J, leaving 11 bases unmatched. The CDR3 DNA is TGTGCCACCAAGACTAGCGGGAGGCCCGGGGCCTACAATGAGCAGTTCTTC. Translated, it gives CATKTSGRPGAYNEQFF.

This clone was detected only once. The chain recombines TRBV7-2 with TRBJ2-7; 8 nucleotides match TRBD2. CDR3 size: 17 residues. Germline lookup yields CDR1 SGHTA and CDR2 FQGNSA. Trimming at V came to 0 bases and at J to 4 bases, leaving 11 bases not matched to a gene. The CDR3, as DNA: TGTGCCAGCAGCTTAGCGCATGGTAGCGGGATCAATTACGAGCAGTACTTC. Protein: CASSLAHGSGINYEQYF.

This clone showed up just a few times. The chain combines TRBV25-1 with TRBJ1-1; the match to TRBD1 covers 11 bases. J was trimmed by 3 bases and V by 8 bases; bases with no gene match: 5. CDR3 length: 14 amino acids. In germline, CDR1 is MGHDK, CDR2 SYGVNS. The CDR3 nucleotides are TGTGCCAGCTTTGGGGACAGGGGGTACACTGAAGCTTTCTTT. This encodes CASFGDRGYTEAFF.

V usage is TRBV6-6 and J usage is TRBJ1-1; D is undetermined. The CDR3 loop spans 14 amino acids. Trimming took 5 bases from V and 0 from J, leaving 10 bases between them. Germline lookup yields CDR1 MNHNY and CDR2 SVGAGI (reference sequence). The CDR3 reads CASSGPGMNTEAFF. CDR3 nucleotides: TGTGCCAGCAGTGGTCCGGGTATGAACACTGAAGCTTTCTTT.

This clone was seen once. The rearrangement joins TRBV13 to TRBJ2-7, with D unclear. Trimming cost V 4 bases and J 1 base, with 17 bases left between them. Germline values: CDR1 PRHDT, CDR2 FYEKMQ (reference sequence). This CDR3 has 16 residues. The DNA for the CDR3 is TGTGCCAGCAGCTCTCAGATTGATACAAAATCCTACGAGCAGTACTTC. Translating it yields CASSSQIDTKSYEQYF. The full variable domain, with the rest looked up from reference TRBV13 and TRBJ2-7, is AAGVIQSPRHLIKEKRETATLKCYPIPRHDTVYWYQQGPGQDPQFLISFYEKMQSDKGSIPDRFSAQQFSDYHSELNMSSLELGDSALYFCASSSQIDTKSYEQYFGPGTRLTVT.

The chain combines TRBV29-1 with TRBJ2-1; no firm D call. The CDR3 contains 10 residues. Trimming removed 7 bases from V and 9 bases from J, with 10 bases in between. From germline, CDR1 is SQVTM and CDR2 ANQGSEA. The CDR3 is CSGRFIEQFF. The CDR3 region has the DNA TGCAGCGGCCGGTTTATTGAGCAGTTCTTC.

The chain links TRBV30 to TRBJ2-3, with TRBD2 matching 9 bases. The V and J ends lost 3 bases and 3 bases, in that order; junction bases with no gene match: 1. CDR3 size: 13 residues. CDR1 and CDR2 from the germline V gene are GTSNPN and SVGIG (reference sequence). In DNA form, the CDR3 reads TGTGCCTGGAGGCTAGCGGGGACAGATACGCAGTATTTT. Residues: CAWRLAGTDTQYF.

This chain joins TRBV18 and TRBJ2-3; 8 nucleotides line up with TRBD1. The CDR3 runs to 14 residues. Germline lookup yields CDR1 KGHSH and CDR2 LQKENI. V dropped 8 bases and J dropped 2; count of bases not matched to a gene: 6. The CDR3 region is CASRTGLDTDTQYF. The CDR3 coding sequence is TGTGCCAGCCGGACAGGGCTAGACACAGATACGCAGTATTTT. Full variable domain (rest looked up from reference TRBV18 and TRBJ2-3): NAGVMQNPRHLVRRRGQEARLRCSPMKGHSHVYWYRQLPEEGLKFMVYLQKENIIDESGMPKERFSAEFPKEGPSILRIQQVVRGDSAAYFCASRTGLDTDTQYFGPGTRLTVL.

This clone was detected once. CDR3 nucleotides: TGTGCCATCAGTGAAAGCGGGACCACAGATACGCAGTATTTT. Protein: CAISESGTTDTQYF. This chain connects TRBV10-3 to TRBJ2-3; 7 nucleotides line up with TRBD2. Germline V gene lookup returns CDR1 ENHRY and CDR2 SYGVKD. J was trimmed by 2 bases and V by 3 bases; bases with no gene match: 2. CDR3 size: 14 residues.

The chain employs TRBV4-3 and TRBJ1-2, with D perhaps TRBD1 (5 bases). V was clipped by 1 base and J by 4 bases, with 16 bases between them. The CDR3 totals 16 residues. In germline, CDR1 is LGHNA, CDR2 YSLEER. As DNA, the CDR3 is TGCGCCAGCAGCCAAGGGAGTGGCAGGGTAGGCTATGGCTACACCTTC. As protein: CASSQGSGRVGYGYTF.

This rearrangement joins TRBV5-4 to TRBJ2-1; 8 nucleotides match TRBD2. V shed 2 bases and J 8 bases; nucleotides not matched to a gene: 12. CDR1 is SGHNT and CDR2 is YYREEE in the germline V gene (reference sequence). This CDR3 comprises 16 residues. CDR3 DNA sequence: TGTGCCAGCAGCTTCTCGGCCGGCGGGAGGTACCATGAGCAGTTCTTC. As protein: CASSFSAGGRYHEQFF.

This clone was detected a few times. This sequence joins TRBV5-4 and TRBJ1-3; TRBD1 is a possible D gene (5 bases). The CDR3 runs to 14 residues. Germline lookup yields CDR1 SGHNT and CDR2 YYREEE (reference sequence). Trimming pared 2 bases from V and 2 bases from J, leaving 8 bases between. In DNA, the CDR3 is TGTGCCAGCAGCTTCGGGGGGGCTGGAAACACCATATATTTT. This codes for CASSFGGAGNTIYF. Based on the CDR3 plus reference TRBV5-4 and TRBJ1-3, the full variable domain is ETGVTQSPTHLIKTRGQQVTLRCSSQSGHNTVSWYQQALGQGPQFIFQYYREEENGRGNFPPRFSGLQFPNYSSELNVNALELDDSALYLCASSFGGAGNTIYFGEGSWLTVV.

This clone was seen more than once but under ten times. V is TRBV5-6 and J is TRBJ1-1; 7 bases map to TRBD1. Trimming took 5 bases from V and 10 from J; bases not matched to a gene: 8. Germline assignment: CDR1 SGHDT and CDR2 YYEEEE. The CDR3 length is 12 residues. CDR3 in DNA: TGTGCCAGCAGTCGACAGGGCCCCGGAGCTTTCTTT. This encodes CASSRQGPGAFF.

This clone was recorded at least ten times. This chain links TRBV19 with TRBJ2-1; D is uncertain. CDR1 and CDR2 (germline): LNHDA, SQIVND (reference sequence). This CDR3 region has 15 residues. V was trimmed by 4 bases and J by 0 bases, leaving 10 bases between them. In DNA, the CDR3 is TGTGCCAGTAGTACTGCTACCCACTCCTACAATGAGCAGTTCTTC. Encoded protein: CASSTATHSYNEQFF.

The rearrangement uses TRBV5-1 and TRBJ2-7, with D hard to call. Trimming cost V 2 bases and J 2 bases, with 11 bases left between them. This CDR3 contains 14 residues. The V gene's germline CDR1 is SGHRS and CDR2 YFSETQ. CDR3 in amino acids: CASSFAPEAYEQYF. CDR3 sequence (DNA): TGCGCCAGCAGCTTCGCACCCGAGGCCTACGAGCAGTACTTC. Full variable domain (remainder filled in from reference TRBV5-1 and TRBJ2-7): KAGVTQTPRYLIKTRGQQVTLSCSPISGHRSVSWYQQTPGQGLQFLFEYFSETQRNKGNFPGRFSGRQFSNSRSEMNVSTLELGDSALYLCASSFAPEAYEQYFGPGTRLTVT.

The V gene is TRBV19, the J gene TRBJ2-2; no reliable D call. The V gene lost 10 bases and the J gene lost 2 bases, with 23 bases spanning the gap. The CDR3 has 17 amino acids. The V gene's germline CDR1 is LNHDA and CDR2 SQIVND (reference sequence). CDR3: CATVIGAPSLNTGELFF. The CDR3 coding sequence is TGTGCCACTGTGATCGGAGCTCCCTCTCTTAACACCGGGGAGCTGTTTTTT. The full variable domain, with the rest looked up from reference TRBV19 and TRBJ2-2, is DGGITQSPKYLFRKEGQNVTLSCEQNLNHDAMYWYRQDPGQGLRLIYYSQIVNDFQKGDIAEGYSVSREKKESFPLTVTSAQKNPTAFYLCATVIGAPSLNTGELFFGEGSRLTVL.

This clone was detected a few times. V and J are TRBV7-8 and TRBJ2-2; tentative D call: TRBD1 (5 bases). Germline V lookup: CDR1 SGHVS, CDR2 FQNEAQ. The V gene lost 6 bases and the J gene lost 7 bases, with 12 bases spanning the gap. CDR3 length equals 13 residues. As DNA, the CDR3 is TGTGCCAGCAGTTCCCAGGGTGGCGGGGAGCTGTTTTTT. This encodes CASSSQGGGELFF.

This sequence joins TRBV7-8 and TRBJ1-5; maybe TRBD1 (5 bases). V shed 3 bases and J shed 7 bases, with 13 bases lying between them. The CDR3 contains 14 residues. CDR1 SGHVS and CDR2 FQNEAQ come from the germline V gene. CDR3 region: CASSFDGGFQPQHF. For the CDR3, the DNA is TGTGCCAGCAGCTTCGACGGGGGATTCCAGCCCCAGCATTTT.

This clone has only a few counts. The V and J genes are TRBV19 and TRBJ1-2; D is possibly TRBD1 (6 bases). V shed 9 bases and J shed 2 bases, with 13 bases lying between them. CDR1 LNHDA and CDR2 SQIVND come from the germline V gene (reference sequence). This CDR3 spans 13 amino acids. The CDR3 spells CASRTAQNYGYTF. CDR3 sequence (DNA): TGTGCCAGCCGGACAGCCCAAAACTATGGCTACACCTTC.

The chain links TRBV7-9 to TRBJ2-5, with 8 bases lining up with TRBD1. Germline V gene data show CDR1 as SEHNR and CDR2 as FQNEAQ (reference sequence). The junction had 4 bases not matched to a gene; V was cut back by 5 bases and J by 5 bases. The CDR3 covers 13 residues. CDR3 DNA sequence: TGTGCCAGCAGCCCCAGGGGGCCCGAGACCCAGTACTTC. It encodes CASSPRGPETQYF.

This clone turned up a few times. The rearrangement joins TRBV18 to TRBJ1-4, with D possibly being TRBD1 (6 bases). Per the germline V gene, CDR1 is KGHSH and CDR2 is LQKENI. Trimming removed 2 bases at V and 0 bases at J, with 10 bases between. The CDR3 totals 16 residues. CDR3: CASSPADSSTNEKLFF. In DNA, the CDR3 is TGTGCCAGCTCACCAGCGGACAGTTCAACTAATGAAAAACTGTTTTTT.

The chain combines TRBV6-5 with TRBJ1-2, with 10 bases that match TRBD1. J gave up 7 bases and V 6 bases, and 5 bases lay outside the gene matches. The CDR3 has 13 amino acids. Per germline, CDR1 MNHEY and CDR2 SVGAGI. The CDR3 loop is CASRPTGGGGYTF. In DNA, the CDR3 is TGTGCCAGCAGGCCGACAGGGGGCGGTGGCTACACCTTC.